Listed below are T cell receptor beta chains from one sample, sequenced in a study of cytotoxic CD8 clonotypes in ibrutinib-treated CLL. Profiling relied on immunoSEQ multiplex PCR, and the TCRdb table lists in-frame clones only, not all of them. Counted here are about 200,000 clones, roughly three quarters occurring once; the ten biggest clones make up more than 4.5%. Sequencing used PBMCs, obtained after 12 months of ibrutinib treatment. The receptors derive from a human donor with chronic lymphocytic leukemia. Each CDR3 is given with its conserved first and last residue. The order of the fields is V gene, clone size, D gene, J gene, CDR3 DNA, CDR3 protein. The D gene is left open where the match is weak. Clone size is not always given. Where it is, it says once, few, many or a class for expanded clones.

TRBV5-5	.	TRBD1	TRBJ1-2	TGTGCCAGTAGGGGACAGAATAACTATGGCTACACCTTC	CASRGQNNYGYTF
TRBV5-6	many	TRBD1	TRBJ1-1	TGTGCCAGCAGCCGGCAGGGGGCGTTCGGAATGAACACTGAAGCTTTCTTT	CASSRQGAFGMNTEAFF
TRBV7-9	.	TRBD1	TRBJ1-2	TGTGCCAGCAGCGAGGGGGCTGATAACTATGGCTACACCTTC	CASSEGADNYGYTF
TRBV15	.	.	TRBJ2-7	TGTGCCACCAGCAGAGAGCGGGCGGAGGGGGAGCAGTACTTC	CATSRERAEGEQYF
TRBV10-3	.	.	TRBJ1-1	TGTGCCATCAGTGAGTCCGGAGGGTACTACACTGAAGCTTTCTTT	CAISESGGYYTEAFF
TRBV11-2	.	.	TRBJ1-6	TGTGCCAGTAAAGATTGGACTGCCCGATCACCCCTCCACTTT	CASKDWTARSPLHF
TRBV6-5	few	TRBD2	TRBJ2-7	TGTGCCAGCAGTTTCGCCCCGGGGGGGGACGAGCAGTACTTC	CASSFAPGGDEQYF
TRBV6-5	few	.	TRBJ1-5	TGTGCCAGCAGACCCCTCGGGCGCAATCAGCCCCAGCATTTT	CASRPLGRNQPQHF
TRBV7-2	.	TRBD2	TRBJ2-3	TGTGCCAGCAGAGCGGGAGTGGGGGCAGATACGCAGTATTTT	CASRAGVGADTQYF
TRBV7-3	once	.	TRBJ2-7	TGTGCCAGCAGCTTCGGGGACGGATCCTACGAGCAGTACTTC	CASSFGDGSYEQYF
TRBV29-1	.	.	TRBJ1-3	TGCAGCGTTGAAGCAAGCTACTCTGGAAACACCATATATTTT	CSVEASYSGNTIYF
TRBV19	many	.	TRBJ1-5	TGTGCCAGTAGCTCCACCTACAATAGCAATCAGCCCCAGCATTTT	CASSSTYNSNQPQHF
TRBV7-2	once	.	TRBJ2-5	TGTGCCAGCAGCCTTGGGACTCTCCAAGAGACCCAGTACTTC	CASSLGTLQETQYF
TRBV9	few	.	TRBJ1-2	TGTGCCAGCAGCGTAGTCCCGGGCCTGGGGGGGCCTAACTATGGCTACACCTTC	CASSVVPGLGGPNYGYTF
TRBV6-5	.	.	TRBJ1-1	TGTGCCAGCAGTTATAAGCCGGGGACAACTAACACTGAAGCTTTCTTT	CASSYKPGTTNTEAFF
TRBV7-2	.	.	TRBJ2-7	TGTGCCAGCAGCTTAGCGCCCGGGGTTTCCTACGAGCAGTACTTC	CASSLAPGVSYEQYF